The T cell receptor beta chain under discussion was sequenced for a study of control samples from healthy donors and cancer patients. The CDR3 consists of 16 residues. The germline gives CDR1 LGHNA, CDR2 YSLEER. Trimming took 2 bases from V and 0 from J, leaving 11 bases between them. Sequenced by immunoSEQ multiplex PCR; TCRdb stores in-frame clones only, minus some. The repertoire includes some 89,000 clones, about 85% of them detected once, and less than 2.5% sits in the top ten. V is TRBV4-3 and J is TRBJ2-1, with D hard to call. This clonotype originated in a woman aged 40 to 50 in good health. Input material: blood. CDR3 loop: CASSQQVPSSYNEQFF. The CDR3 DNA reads TGCGCCAGCAGCCAACAGGTACCGAGCTCCTACAATGAGCAGTTCTTC.